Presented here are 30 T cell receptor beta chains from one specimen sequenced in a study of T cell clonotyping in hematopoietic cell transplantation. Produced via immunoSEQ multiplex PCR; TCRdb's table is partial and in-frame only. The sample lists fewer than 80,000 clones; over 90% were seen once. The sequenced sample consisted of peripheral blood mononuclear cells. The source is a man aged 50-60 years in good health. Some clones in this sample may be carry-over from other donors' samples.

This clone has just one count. The CDR3 nucleotides read TGCGCCAGCCGCGGGGACAGGGCCTATGGCTACACCTTC. Its translation: CASRGDRAYGYTF. This chain links TRBV5-1 with TRBJ1-2, with 9 bases that match TRBD1. Per germline, CDR1 SGHRS and CDR2 YFSETQ. CDR3 length: 13 amino acids. J gave up 4 bases and V 7 bases, and 5 bases lay outside the gene matches.

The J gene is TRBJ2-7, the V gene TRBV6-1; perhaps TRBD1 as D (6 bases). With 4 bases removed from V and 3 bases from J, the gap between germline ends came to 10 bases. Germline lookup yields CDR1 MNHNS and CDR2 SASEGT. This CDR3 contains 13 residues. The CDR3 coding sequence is TGTGCCAGCAGTGTCAGGGGTTTCTACGAGCAGTACTTC. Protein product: CASSVRGFYEQYF.

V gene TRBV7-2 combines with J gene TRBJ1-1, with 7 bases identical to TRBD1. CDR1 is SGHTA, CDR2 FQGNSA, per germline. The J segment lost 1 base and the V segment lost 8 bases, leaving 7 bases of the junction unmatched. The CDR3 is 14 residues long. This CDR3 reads CASCSRTGNTEAFF. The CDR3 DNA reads TGTGCCAGCTGCTCGAGGACAGGGAACACTGAAGCTTTCTTT.

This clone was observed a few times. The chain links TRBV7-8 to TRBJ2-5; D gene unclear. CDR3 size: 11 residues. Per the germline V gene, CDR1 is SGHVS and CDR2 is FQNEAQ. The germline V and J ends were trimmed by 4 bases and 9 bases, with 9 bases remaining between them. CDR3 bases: TGTGCCAGCAGCTCGGGTGCGGCCCAGTACTTC. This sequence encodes CASSSGAAQYF.

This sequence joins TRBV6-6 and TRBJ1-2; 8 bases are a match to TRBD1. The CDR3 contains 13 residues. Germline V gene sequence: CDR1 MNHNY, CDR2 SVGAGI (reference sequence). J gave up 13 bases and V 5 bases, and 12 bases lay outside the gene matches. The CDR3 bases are TGTGCCAGCAGTCCTGGGGCCTTTACAGGGGGCACCTTC. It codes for CASSPGAFTGGTF.

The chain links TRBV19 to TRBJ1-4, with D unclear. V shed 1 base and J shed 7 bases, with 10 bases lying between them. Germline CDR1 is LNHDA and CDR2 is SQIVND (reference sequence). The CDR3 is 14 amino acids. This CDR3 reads CASSIGRTREKLFF. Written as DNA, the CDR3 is TGTGCCAGTAGTATAGGTAGGACCCGTGAAAAACTGTTTTTT.

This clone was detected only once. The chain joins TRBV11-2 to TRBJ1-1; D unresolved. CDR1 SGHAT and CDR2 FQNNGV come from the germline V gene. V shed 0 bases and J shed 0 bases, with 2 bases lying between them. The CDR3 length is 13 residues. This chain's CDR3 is CASSLEVNTEAFF. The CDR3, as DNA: TGTGCCAGCAGCTTAGAGGTGAACACTGAAGCTTTCTTT. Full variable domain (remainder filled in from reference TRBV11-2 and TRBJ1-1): EAGVAQSPRYKIIEKRQSVAFWCNPISGHATLYWYQQILGQGPKLLIQFQNNGVVDDSQLPKDRFSAERLKGVDSTLKIQPAKLEDSAVYLCASSLEVNTEAFFGQGTRLTVV.

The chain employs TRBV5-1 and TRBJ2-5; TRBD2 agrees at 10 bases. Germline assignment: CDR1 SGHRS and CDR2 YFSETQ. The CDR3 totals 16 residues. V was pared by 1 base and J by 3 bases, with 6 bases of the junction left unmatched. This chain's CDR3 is CASSLTSGNVKETQYF. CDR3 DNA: TGCGCCAGCAGCTTGACTAGCGGGAACGTTAAAGAGACCCAGTACTTC.

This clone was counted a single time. For the CDR3, the DNA is TGTGCCAGCAGCGGGGGACAGACAGGGACCTACGAGCAGTACTTC. It codes for CASSGGQTGTYEQYF. The chain links TRBV5-6 to TRBJ2-7; the match to TRBD1 covers 7 bases. The CDR3 totals 15 residues. CDR1 is SGHDT, CDR2 YYEEEE, per germline. The J segment lost 2 bases and the V segment lost 4 bases, leaving 9 bases of the junction unmatched.

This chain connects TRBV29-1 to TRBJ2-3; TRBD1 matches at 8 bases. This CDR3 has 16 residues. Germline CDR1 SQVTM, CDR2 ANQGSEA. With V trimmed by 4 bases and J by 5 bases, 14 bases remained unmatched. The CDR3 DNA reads TGCAGCGTTGCAAGGGCAGGGGGCGCTTTGGGAGATACGCAGTATTTT. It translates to CSVARAGGALGDTQYF.

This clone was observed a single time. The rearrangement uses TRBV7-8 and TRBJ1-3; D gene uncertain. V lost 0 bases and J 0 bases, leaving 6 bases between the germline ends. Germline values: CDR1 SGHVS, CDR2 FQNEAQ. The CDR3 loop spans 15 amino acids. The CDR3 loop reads CASSLAGISGNTIYF. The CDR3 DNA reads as TGTGCCAGCAGCTTAGCTGGCATCTCTGGAAACACCATATATTTT.

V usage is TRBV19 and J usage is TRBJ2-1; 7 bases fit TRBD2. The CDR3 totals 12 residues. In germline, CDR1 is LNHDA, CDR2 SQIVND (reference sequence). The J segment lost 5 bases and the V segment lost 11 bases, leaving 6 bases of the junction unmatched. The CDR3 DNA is TGTGCCGTGTGGGGGGGAAACAATGAGCAGTTCTTC. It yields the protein CAVWGGNNEQFF.

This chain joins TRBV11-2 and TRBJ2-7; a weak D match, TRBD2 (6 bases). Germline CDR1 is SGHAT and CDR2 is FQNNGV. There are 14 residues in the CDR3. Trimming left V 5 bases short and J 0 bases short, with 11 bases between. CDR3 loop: CASSMTGSSYEQYF. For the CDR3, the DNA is TGTGCCAGCAGCATGACCGGGAGCTCCTACGAGCAGTACTTC.

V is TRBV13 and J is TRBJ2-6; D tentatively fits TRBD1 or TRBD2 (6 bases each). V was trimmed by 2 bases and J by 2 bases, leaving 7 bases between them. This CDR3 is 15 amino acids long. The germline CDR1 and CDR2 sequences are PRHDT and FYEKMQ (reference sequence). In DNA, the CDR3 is TGTGCCAGCAGCTTAAGGGGGGCTGGGGCCAACGTCCTGACTTTC. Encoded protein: CASSLRGAGANVLTF.

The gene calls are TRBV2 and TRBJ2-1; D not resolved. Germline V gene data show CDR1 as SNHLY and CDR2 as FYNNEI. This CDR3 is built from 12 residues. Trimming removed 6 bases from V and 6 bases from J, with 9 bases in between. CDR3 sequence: CASRVDSNEQFF. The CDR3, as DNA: TGTGCCAGCAGGGTTGATAGCAATGAGCAGTTCTTC.

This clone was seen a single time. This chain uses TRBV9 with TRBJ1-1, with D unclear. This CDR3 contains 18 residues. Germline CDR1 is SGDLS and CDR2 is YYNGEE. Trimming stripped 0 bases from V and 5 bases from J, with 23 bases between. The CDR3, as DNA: TGTGCCAGCAGCGTAGCTGAGGGAGCTGGGGTTTTGGGGACTGAAGCTTTCTTT. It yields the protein CASSVAEGAGVLGTEAFF.

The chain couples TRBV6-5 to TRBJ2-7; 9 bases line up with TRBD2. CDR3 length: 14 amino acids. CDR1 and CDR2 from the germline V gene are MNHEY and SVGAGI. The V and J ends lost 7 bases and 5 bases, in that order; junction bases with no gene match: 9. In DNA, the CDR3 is TGTGCCAGCACCCGCGCGGGGGGGCCCCACGAGCAGTACTTC. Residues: CASTRAGGPHEQYF.

The CDR3 sequence is CASSFRTGGLYGYTF. The CDR3 nucleotides are TGTGCCAGCAGCTTTCGGACAGGGGGCCTCTATGGCTACACCTTC. The rearrangement links TRBV7-8 to TRBJ1-2, with 11 bases lining up with TRBD1. The germline V gene encodes CDR1 SGHVS and CDR2 FQNEAQ. V shed 3 bases and J 4 bases; nucleotides not matched to a gene: 4. The CDR3 consists of 15 residues. The complete variable domain, with remaining parts taken from reference TRBV7-8 and TRBJ1-2, reads GAGVSQSPRYKVAKRGQDVALRCDPISGHVSLFWYQQALGQGPEFLTYFQNEAQLDKSGLPSDRFFAERPEGSVSTLKIQRTQQEDSAVYLCASSFRTGGLYGYTFGSGTRLTVV.

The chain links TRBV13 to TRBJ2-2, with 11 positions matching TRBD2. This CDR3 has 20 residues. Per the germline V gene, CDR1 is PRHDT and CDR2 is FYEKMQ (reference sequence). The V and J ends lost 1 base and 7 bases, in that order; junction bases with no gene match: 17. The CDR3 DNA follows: TGTGCCAGCAGCTTAGCGCTAGCGGGGGGACCGACATACGACGGCGGGGAGCTGTTTTTT. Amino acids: CASSLALAGGPTYDGGELFF. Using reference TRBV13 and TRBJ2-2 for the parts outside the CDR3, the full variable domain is AAGVIQSPRHLIKEKRETATLKCYPIPRHDTVYWYQQGPGQDPQFLISFYEKMQSDKGSIPDRFSAQQFSDYHSELNMSSLELGDSALYFCASSLALAGGPTYDGGELFFGEGSRLTVL.

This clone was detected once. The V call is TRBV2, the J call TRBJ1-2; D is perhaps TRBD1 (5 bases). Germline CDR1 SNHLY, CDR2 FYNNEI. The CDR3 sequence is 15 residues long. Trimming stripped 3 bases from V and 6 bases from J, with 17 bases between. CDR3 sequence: CASSDPGSRVDGYTF. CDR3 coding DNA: TGTGCCAGCAGTGACCCCGGGAGCAGGGTGGATGGCTACACCTTC.

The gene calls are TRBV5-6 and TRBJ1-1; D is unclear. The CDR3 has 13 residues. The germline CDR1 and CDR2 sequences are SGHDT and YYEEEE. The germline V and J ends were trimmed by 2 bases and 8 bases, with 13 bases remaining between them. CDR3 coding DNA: TGTGCCAGCAGCTTTTCTCTAGGCAGGGAAGCTTTCTTT. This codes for CASSFSLGREAFF. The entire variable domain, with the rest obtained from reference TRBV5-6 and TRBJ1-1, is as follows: DAGVTQSPTHLIKTRGQQVTLRCSPKSGHDTVSWYQQALGQGPQFIFQYYEEEERQRGNFPDRFSGHQFPNYSSELNVNALLLGDSALYLCASSFSLGREAFFGQGTRLTVV.

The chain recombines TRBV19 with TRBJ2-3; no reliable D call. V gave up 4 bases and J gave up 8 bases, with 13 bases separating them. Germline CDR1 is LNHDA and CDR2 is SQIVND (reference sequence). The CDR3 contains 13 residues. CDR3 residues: CASSTPALGTQYF. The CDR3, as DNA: TGTGCCAGTAGTACCCCCGCATTAGGTACGCAGTATTTT.

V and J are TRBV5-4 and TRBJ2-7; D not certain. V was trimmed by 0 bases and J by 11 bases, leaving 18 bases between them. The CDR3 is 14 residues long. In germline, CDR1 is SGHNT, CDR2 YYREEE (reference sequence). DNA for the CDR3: TGTGCCAGCAGCTTGGAAGGCTCTACCCGACCAGAGTACTTC. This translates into CASSLEGSTRPEYF.

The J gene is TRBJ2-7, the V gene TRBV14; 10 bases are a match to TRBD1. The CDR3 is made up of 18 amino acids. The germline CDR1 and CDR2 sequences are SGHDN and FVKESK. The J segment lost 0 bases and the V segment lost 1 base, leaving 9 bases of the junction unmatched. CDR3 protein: CASSQGLRTGGNSYEQYF. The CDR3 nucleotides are TGTGCCAGCAGCCAAGGTTTAAGGACAGGGGGAAACTCCTACGAGCAGTACTTC.

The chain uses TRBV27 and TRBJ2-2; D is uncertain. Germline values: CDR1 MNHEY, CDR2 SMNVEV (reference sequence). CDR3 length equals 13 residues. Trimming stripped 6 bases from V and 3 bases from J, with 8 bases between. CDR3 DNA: TGTGCCAGCAGACCCTCTTACACCGGGGAGCTGTTTTTT. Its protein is CASRPSYTGELFF.

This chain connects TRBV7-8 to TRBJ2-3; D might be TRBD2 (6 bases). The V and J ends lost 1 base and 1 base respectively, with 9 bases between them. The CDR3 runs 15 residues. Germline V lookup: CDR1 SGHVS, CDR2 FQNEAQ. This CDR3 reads CASSLVAVRTDTQYF. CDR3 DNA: TGTGCCAGCAGCTTAGTAGCGGTCCGCACAGATACGCAGTATTTT.

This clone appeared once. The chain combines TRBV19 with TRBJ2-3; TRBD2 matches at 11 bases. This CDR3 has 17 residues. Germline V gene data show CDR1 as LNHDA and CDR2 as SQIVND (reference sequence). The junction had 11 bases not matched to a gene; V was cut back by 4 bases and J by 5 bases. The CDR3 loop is CASSKLKTSGAVDTQYF. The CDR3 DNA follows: TGTGCCAGTAGTAAACTCAAGACTAGCGGGGCGGTAGATACGCAGTATTTT.

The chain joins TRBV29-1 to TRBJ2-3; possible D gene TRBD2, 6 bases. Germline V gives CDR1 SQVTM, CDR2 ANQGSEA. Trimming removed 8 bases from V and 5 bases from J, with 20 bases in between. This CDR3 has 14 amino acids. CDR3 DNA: TGCAGCTTTCAGGAGGAGGGGCGGAGAGATACGCAGTATTTT. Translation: CSFQEEGRRDTQYF.

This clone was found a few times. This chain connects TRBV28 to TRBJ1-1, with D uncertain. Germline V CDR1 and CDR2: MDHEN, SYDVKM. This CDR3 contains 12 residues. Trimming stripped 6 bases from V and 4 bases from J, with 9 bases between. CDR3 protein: CASSSGSTEAFF. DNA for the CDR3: TGTGCCAGCAGCTCTGGGTCCACTGAAGCTTTCTTT. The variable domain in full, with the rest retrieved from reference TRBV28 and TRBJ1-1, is DVKVTQSSRYLVKRTGEKVFLECVQDMDHENMFWYRQDPGLGLRLIYFSYDVKMKEKGDIPEGYSVSREKKERFSLILESASTNQTSMYLCASSSGSTEAFFGQGTRLTVV.

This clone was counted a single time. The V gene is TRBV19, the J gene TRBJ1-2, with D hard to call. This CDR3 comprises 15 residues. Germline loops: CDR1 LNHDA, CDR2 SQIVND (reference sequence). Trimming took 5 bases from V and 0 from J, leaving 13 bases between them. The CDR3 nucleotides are TGTGCCAGTAGTTCTCCCAGCGAGGCTAACTATGGCTACACCTTC. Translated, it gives CASSSPSEANYGYTF.